This T cell receptor (beta chain) was identified in a study of Ad26.COV2.S vaccination and SARS-CoV-2 variants (dated by TCRdb to 2020 to 2023). Regarding the study in general: Donors in the vaccine arm were drawn from COV1001, a multicentre, randomized, double-blind, placebo-controlled phase I-IIa trial testing Ad26.COV2.S in healthy adults. Participants in the trial were split at random into five groups of five each, receiving low-dose or high-dose Ad26.COV2.S once or twice, or else placebo on both occasions. TCRbeta repertoire sequencing served as the tool for gauging how specific and how broad the SARS-CoV-2-reactive T cell receptors were following Ad26.COV2.S vaccination. A total of roughly 32 samples were included in the TCR-sequenced set, comprising some 20 Ad26.COV2.S vaccine recipients, 5 placebo recipients and 8 SARS-CoV-2 convalescent individuals. Blinding of investigators to trial group allocation was maintained during experiments and outcome assessment. Ad26.COV2.S was administered intramuscularly at a dose of 5x10^10 or 1x10^11 viral particles, either as one shot or as two shots given 56 days apart. The study at large found these results: Ad26.COV2.S recipients had higher spike-specific TCR breadth than placebo recipients (P = 0.0014). Vaccine and placebo recipients had comparable non-spike TCR breadth, which fits with the vaccine containing only spike. It was noted by the authors that total T cell responses may have been underestimated by the TCR breadth and depth analyses. After vaccination, substantial breadth of spike-specific CD8+ and CD4+ T cell responses was reported. Comparing responses between vaccine doses or regimens was not something the study was powered to do.

What the treatment or condition label conveys for this sample: roughly 18 received Ad26.COV2.S at low or high dose, single or two shots; roughly five received placebo; per-sample allocation not given. For vaccine and placebo recipients, repertoires were sequenced using samples collected on day 63 after the first injection. In Cohort 1b, roughly 26 adults aged 18-55 years were enrolled at a single site in Boston, USA, between 29 July and 7 August 2020. Ad26.COV2.S was a replication-incompetent adenovirus type 26 vector that expressed a prefusion-stabilized SARS-CoV-2 spike protein derived from the original Wuhan strain. Remarks on this clone: What antigen it recognizes has not been identified. Base qualities are not provided; no much larger clone lies one nucleotide away.

TCRbeta CDR3 regions were sequenced with the immunoSEQ Assay. After extraction, genomic DNA underwent amplification by bias-controlled multiplex PCR, followed by high-throughput sequencing. Processing in the source paper ran as follows. To quantify the absolute abundance of each unique TCRbeta CDR3 region, sequences were collapsed and filtered. T cell fraction was estimated by normalization of TCRbeta template counts to usable DNA, with usable DNA being measured through amplification of reference genes present in all nucleated cells. Repertoire TCRs were annotated as SARS-CoV-2-specific by exact matching of V gene, CDR3 amino acid sequence and J gene to a known reactive TCR set. The reference SARS-CoV-2 TCR set came from MIRA and was filtered for enrichment in COVID-19-positive ImmuneCODE repertoires, removing public or cross-reactive TCRs. Using the MIRA antigens, annotated TCRs were further analysed by specific ORF or by position within an ORF. Depth was the summed frequency of annotated unique rearrangements, while breadth was defined as annotated unique rearrangements over total unique productive rearrangements. TCR breadth was compared between groups using two-sided Wilcoxon rank-sum tests. TCRdb mirrors the immuneACCESS table, restricted to in-frame sequences. Some clones are absent from its copies; in checked studies, under half trace to an unresolved V gene, and the reason for the others is unknown. The V and J calls and the clone size are those of that table, but D and trimming were determined from the DNA. The sample table shows roughly 240,000 clones, and 85% to 90% are seen once. Around 10% of the sample belongs to the ten largest clones.

This sequence was found in a person between 18 and 60 years old who received the Ad26.COV2.S COVID-19 vaccine or a placebo. Sequenced material: peripheral blood, taken in a trial of Ad26.COV2.S vaccine versus placebo.

Here is the DNA: TGCGCCAGCAGCCCCCGGACAATGAACACTGAAGCTTTCTTT. The encoded protein is CASSPRTMNTEAFF. The V and J segments used are TRBV5-1 and TRBJ1-1; the D gene is possibly TRBD1, with 5 bases matching. According to the germline V gene, CDR1 reads SGHRS and CDR2 reads YFSETQ. Between the V and J ends, shortened by 4 bases and 0 bases respectively, the junction contains 10 bases. Reading from cysteine to phenylalanine, the CDR3 counts 14 amino acids. This entry keeps only the CDR3 DNA: 42 bases, framed from base 1.